This T cell receptor beta chain was identified during a study of beta chain features in type 1 diabetes. Germline trimming cut 1 base from V and 10 bases from J; bases unmatched to any gene: 6. The CDR3 loop spans 15 amino acids. CDR1 SGHVS and CDR2 FQNEAQ come from the germline V gene. As every portion of the isolated RNA was reverse transcribed, the sequencing read expressed TCRB transcripts. Only in-frame clones appear in the TCRdb table, and some are missing; sequencing was by immunoSEQ multiplex PCR. The sample includes around 400,000 clones, more than 13% seen only once; the top ten take about 0.02%. This clone has just a few counts.

The receptor was derived from a woman between 18 and 29 years old in good health. The rearrangement links TRBV7-8 to TRBJ2-1, with 11 bases fitting TRBD2. Material for sequencing was naive CD4+ T cells from blood. CDR3 loop: CASSLGLAGRGEQFF. CDR3 DNA: TGTGCCAGCAGCTTAGGACTAGCGGGAAGGGGGGAGCAGTTCTTC.